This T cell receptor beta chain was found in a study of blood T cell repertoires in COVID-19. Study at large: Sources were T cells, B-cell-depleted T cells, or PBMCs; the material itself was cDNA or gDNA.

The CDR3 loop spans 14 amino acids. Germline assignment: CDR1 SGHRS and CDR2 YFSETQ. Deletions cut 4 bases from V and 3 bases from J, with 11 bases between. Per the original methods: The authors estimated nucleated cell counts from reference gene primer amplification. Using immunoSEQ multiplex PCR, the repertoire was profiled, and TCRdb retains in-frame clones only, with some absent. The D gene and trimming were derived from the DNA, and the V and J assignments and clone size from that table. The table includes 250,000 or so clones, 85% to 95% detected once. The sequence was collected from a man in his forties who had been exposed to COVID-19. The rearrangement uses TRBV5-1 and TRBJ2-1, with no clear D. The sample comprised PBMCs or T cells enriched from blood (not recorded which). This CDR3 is CASSPEQSYNEQFF. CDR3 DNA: TGCGCCAGCAGCCCGGAGCAGAGCTACAATGAGCAGTTCTTC. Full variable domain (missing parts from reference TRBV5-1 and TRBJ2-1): KAGVTQTPRYLIKTRGQQVTLSCSPISGHRSVSWYQQTPGQGLQFLFEYFSETQRNKGNFPGRFSGRQFSNSRSEMNVSTLELGDSALYLCASSPEQSYNEQFFGPGTRLTVL.